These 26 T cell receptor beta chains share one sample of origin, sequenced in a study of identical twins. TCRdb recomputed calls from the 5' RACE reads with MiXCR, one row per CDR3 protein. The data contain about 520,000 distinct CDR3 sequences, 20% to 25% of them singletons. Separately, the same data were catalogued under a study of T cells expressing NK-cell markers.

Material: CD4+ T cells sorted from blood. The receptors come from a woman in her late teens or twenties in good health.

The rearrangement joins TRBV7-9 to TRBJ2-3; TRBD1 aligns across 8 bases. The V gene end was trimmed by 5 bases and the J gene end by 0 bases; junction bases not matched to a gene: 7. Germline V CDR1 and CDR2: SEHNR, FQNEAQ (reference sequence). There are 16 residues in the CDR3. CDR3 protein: CASSAFGDRSTDTQYF. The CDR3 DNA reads TGTGCCAGCAGCGCTTTCGGGGACAGGAGCACAGATACGCAGTATTTT.

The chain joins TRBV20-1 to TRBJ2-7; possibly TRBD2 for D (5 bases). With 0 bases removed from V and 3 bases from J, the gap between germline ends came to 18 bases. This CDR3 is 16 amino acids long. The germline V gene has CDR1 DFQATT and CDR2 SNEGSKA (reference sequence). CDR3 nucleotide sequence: TGCAGTGCTAGAGATGAGAGAGCGAGGGCCGGCTACGAGCAGTACTTC. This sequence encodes CSARDERARAGYEQYF.

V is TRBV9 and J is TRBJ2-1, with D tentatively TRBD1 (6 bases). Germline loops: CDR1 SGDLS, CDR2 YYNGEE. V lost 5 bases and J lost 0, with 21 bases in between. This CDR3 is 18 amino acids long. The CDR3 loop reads CASSFSVGASNSYNEQFF. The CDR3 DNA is TGTGCCAGCAGTTTCTCGGTGGGGGCCTCGAACTCCTACAATGAGCAGTTCTTC.

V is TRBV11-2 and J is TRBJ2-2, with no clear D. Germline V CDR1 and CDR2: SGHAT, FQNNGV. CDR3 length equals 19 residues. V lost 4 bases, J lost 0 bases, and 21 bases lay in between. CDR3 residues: CASSSRFSNLNANTGELFF. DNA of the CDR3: TGTGCCAGCAGCTCCCGATTTAGTAACTTGAACGCGAACACCGGGGAGCTGTTTTTT.

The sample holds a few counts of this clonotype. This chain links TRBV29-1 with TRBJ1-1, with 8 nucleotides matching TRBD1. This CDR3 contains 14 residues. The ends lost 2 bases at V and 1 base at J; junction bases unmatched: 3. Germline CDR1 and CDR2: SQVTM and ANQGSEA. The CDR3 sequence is CSVEKGTGNTEAFF. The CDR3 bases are TGCAGCGTTGAAAAGGGGACAGGGAACACTGAAGCTTTCTTT.

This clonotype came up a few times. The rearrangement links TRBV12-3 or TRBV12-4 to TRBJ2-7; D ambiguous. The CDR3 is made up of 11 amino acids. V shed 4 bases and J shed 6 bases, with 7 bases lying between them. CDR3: CASSYQSEQYF. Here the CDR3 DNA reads TGTGCCAGCAGTTACCAAAGCGAGCAGTACTTC.

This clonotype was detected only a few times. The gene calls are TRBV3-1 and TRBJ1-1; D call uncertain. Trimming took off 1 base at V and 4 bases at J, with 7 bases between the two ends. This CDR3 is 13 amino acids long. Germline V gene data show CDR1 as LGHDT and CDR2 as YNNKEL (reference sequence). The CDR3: CASSQAGSTEAFF. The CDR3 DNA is TGTGCCAGCAGCCAAGCAGGAAGCACTGAAGCTTTCTTT.

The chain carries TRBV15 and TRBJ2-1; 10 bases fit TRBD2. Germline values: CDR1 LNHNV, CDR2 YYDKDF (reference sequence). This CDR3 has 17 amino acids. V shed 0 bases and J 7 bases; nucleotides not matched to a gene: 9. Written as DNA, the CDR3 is TGTGCCACCAGCAGAGATCGGCCTAGCGGGAGCCTGAATGAGCAGTTCTTC. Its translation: CATSRDRPSGSLNEQFF.

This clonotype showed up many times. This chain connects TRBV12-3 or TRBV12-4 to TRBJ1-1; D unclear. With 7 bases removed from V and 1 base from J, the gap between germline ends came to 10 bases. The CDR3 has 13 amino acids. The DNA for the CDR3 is TGTGCCAGCAAGACGGACGAGAACACTGAAGCTTTCTTT. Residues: CASKTDENTEAFF.

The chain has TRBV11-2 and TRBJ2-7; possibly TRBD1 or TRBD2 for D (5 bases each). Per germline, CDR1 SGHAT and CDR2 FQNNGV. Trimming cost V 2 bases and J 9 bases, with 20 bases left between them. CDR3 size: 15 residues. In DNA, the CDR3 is TGTGCCAGCAGCTTACCACTAAGGGACGGTAATTCGCAGTACTTC. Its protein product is CASSLPLRDGNSQYF.

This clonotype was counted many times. DNA for the CDR3: TGCAGTGCCCAGACGGGGGCCGGACTCCACTTT. This translates into CSAQTGAGLHF. V usage is TRBV20-1 and J usage is TRBJ1-6; D possibly corresponds to TRBD1 (6 bases). Germline CDR1 reads DFQATT; CDR2 reads SNEGSKA (reference sequence). Trimming removed 6 bases at V and 16 bases at J, with 16 bases between. The CDR3 has 11 residues.

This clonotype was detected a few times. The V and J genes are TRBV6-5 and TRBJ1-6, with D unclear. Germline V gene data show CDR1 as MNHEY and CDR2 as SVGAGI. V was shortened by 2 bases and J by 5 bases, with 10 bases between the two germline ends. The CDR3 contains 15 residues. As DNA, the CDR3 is TGTGCCAGCAGTTACATCGGGCGGAATAATTCACCCCTCCACTTT. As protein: CASSYIGRNNSPLHF.

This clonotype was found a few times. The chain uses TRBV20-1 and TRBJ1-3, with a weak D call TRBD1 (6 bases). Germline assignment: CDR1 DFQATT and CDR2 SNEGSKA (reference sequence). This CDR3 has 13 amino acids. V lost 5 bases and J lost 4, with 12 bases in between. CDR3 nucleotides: TGCAGTGCTCGTTCAGGGGACGGAAACACCATATATTTT. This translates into CSARSGDGNTIYF.

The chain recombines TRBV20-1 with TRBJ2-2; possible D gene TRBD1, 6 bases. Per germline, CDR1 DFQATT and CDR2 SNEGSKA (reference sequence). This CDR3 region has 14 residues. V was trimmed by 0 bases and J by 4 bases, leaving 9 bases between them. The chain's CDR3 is CSARESRGTGELFF. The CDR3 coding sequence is TGCAGTGCTAGAGAATCCAGGGGCACCGGGGAGCTGTTTTTT.

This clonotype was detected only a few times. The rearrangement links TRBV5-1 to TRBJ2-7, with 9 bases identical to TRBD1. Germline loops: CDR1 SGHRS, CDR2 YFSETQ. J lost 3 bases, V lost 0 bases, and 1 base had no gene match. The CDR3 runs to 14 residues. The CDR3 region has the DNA TGCGCCAGCAGCTTGGCGGGACAGGGCTACGAGCAGTACTTC. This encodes CASSLAGQGYEQYF.

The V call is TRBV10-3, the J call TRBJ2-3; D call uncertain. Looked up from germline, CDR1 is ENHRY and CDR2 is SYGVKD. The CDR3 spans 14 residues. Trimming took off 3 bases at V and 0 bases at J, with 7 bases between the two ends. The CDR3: CAISESLSTDTQYF. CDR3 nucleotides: TGTGCCATCAGTGAATCGCTCAGCACAGATACGCAGTATTTT.

CDR3 nucleotides: TGCAGTGCTAAGACTAGTTTGGACCTCGGCGAGCAGTACTTC. It codes for CSAKTSLDLGEQYF. This chain links TRBV20-1 with TRBJ2-7; D possibly corresponds to TRBD2 (6 bases). Between the trimmed V and J ends, which lost 4 bases and 6 bases, there was a span of 19 bases. The germline CDR1 and CDR2 sequences are DFQATT and SNEGSKA (reference sequence). The CDR3 length is 14 residues.

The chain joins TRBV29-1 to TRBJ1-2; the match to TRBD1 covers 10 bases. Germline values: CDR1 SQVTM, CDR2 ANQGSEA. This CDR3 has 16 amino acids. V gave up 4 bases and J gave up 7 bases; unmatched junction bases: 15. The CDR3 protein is CSVVGFLGTGAPGYTF. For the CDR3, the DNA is TGCAGCGTTGTAGGATTTCTGGGGACAGGGGCTCCTGGCTACACCTTC.

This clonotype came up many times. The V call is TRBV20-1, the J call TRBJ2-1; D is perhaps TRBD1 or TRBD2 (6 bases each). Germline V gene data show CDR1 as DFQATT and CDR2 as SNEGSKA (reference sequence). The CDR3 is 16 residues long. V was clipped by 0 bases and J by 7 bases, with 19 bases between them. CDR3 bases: TGCAGTGCTAGAGATAGGGGTAGCCAGGGGAGGAATGAGCAGTTCTTC. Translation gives CSARDRGSQGRNEQFF.

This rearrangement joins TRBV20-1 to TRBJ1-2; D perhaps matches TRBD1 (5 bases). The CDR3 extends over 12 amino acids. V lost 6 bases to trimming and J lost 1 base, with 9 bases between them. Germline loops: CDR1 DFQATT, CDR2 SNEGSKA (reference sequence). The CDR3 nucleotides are TGCAGTGCCACGACAGATAACTATGGCTACACCTTC. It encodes CSATTDNYGYTF.

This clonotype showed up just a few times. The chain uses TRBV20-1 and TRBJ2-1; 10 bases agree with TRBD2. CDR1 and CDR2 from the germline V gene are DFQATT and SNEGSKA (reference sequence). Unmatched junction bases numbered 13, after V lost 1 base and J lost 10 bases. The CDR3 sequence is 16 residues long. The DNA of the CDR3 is TGCAGTGCTAGAGTCTCCCCAAGCGGGAGGGCCAGGGAGCAGTTCTTC. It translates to CSARVSPSGRAREQFF.

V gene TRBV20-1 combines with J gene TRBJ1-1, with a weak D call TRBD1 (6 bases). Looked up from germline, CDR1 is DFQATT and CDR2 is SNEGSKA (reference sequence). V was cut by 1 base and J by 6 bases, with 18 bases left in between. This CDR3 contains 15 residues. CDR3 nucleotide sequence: TGCAGTGCTAGAGGGTGGGGGGGGCGGCGTTCTGAAGCTTTCTTT. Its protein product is CSARGWGGRRSEAFF.

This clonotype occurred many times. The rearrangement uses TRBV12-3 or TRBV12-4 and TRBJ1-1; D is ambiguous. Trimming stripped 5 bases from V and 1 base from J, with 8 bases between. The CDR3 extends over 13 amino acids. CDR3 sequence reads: CASSLNRNTEAFF. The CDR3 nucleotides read TGTGCCAGCAGTCTTAACAGGAACACTGAAGCTTTCTTT.

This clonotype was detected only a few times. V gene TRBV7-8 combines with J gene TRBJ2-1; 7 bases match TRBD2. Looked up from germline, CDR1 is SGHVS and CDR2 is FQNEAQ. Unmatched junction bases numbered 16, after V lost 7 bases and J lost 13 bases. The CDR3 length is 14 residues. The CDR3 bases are TGTGCCAGCACCCTCATGCCCAGCGGGGAACTCCAGTTCTTC. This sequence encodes CASTLMPSGELQFF.

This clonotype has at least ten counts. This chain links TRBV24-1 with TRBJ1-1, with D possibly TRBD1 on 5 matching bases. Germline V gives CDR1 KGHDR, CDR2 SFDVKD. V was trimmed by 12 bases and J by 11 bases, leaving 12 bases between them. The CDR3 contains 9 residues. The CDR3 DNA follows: TGTGCCTGGGGGGATGTGGCTTTCTTT. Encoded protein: CAWGDVAFF.

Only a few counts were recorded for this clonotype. DNA of the CDR3: TGTGCCAGCAGCTTGGATCCGGGCGCGGGCTATGGCTACACCTTC. Its protein is CASSLDPGAGYGYTF. The J gene is TRBJ1-2, the V gene TRBV5-5, with unresolved D. CDR1 SGHKS and CDR2 YYEKEE come from the germline V gene (reference sequence). The CDR3 consists of 15 residues. The V and J ends lost 0 bases and 4 bases respectively, with 13 bases between them.